The present entry profiles one T cell receptor (beta chain) with its context. Its specificity is not known. TCRdb's table, derived via immunoSEQ multiplex PCR, lists solely in-frame clones and lacks some. The repertoire holds about 79,000 clones, around 87% seen once, with 0.99% in the top ten. The data were taken from a study of OX40 agonist ivuxolimab in advanced cancers. Findings and caveats of the study: Low normalized T-cell clonal expansion was also seen in some nonresponders.

This CDR3 is 16 amino acids long. CDR1 is ENHRY and CDR2 is SYGVKD in the germline V gene. V was clipped by 4 bases and J by 4 bases, with 17 bases between them. The receptor's source is an adult with an advanced solid tumor such as melanoma, head and neck, liver or kidney cancer. The sequencing here drew on CD4+ or CD8+ T cells sorted from blood, taken in a trial of the OX40 agonist ivuxolimab. The chain has TRBV10-3 and TRBJ2-1; D may match TRBD1 or TRBD2 (5 bases each). The CDR3 DNA follows: TGTGCCATCAGTGCCACCCTCGGGACCTCATACAATGAGCAGTTCTTC. This encodes CAISATLGTSYNEQFF.